This TCR beta chain stems from a study of sequential checkpoint blockade in melanoma. Study information: Patients were randomized 1:1 to nivolumab-then-ipilimumab or ipilimumab-then-nivolumab first-line. Maintenance nivolumab came after either treatment sequence.

Treatment meaning: randomized to nivolumab then ipilimumab (arm A) or the reverse (arm B). PBMC sorting kept live CD3+CD8+ cells without CD19 or CD56. TCRdb's copy holds only in-frame clones and misses some; the assay was immunoSEQ multiplex PCR. The sample holds approximately 7,500 clones; roughly 60% are singletons and the top ten take approximately 15%. This TCR derives from a human donor with melanoma. Source: CD8+ T cells sorted from blood (inferred from file names), taken from a patient given nivolumab and ipilimumab in sequence.

The CDR3 nucleotides are TGTGCCAGCAGCTCCACGGGACAACTGAACACTGAAGCTTTCTTT. This codes for CASSSTGQLNTEAFF. The J gene is TRBJ1-1, the V gene TRBV7-8; possible D gene TRBD1, 6 bases. The CDR3 has 15 amino acids. Germline V gene data show CDR1 as SGHVS and CDR2 as FQNEAQ. V gave up 4 bases and J gave up 0 bases, with 12 bases separating them.